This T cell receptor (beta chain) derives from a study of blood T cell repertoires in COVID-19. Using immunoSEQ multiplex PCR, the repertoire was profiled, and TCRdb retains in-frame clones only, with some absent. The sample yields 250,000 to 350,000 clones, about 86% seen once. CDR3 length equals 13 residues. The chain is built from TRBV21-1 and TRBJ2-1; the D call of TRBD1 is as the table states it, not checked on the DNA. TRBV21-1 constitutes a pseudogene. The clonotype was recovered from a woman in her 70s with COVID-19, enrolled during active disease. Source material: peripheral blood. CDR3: CAIRGGLNNEQFF. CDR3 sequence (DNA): TGTGCCATACGAGGGGGTCTAAACAATGAGCAGTTCTTC.